Listed below are T cell receptor beta chains from one sample, sequenced in a study of control samples from healthy donors and cancer patients. Measured with immunoSEQ multiplex PCR; TCRdb has only the in-frame clones, and not every one. The sample has 130,000 or so clones; around 87% are singletons. Sequenced material: blood. The receptors were gathered from a middle-aged man in good health. CDR3s include the opening cysteine and the closing phenylalanine or tryptophan. The D gene is left open where the match is weak. For some rows the clone size is stated as once, few or many, or as a class when expanded; others skip it.

D gene: -; clone size: -; J gene: TRBJ1-6; V gene: TRBV3-1/TRBV3-2; CDR3 protein: CASSQSPGVSPLHF; CDR3 DNA: TGTGCCAGCAGCCAAAGTCCGGGGGTTTCACCCCTCCACTTT
D gene: -; clone size: -; J gene: TRBJ1-2; V gene: TRBV4-1; CDR3 protein: CASSQRETEYGYTF; CDR3 DNA: TGCGCCAGCAGCCAACGGGAGACTGAATATGGCTACACCTTC
D gene: TRBD2; clone size: -; J gene: TRBJ2-1; V gene: TRBV7-3; CDR3 protein: CASSSSGGVSYNEQFF; CDR3 DNA: TGTGCCAGCAGTTCCAGCGGGGGGGTTTCCTACAATGAGCAGTTCTTC
D gene: -; clone size: -; J gene: TRBJ1-3; V gene: TRBV4-1; CDR3 protein: CASSQDRGAGNTIYF; CDR3 DNA: TGCGCCAGCAGCCAAGATCGGGGGGCTGGAAACACCATATATTTT
D gene: -; clone size: -; J gene: TRBJ1-2; V gene: TRBV4-3; CDR3 protein: CASSQVWEGYGYTF; CDR3 DNA: TGCGCCAGCAGCCAAGTTTGGGAGGGCTATGGCTACACCTTC
D gene: TRBD2; clone size: -; J gene: TRBJ2-1; V gene: TRBV30; CDR3 protein: CASRLAGGPSEQFF; CDR3 DNA: TGTGCCTCCAGACTAGCGGGGGGGCCAAGTGAGCAGTTCTTC
D gene: TRBD1; clone size: -; J gene: TRBJ1-2; V gene: TRBV4-1; CDR3 protein: CASSQVPGQENPDYGYTF; CDR3 DNA: TGCGCCAGCAGCCAAGTCCCGGGACAGGAGAACCCAGACTATGGCTACACCTTC
D gene: -; clone size: -; J gene: TRBJ1-2; V gene: TRBV11-3; CDR3 protein: CASSGRLYGYTF; CDR3 DNA: TGTGCCAGCAGCGGAAGGCTCTATGGCTACACCTTC
D gene: TRBD2; clone size: once; J gene: TRBJ2-5; V gene: TRBV7-2; CDR3 protein: CASSPNSGGLQETQYF; CDR3 DNA: TGTGCCAGCAGCCCTAATAGCGGGGGCCTCCAAGAGACCCAGTACTTC
D gene: -; clone size: -; J gene: TRBJ1-1; V gene: TRBV2; CDR3 protein: CASSSLRGEAFF; CDR3 DNA: TGTGCCAGCAGTTCCCTTCGGGGGGAAGCTTTCTTT